This T cell receptor beta chain was sequenced during a study of blood T cells in healthy people across ages. The sample providers were healthy Caucasian people from Russia, aged about 6 to 100. This CDR3 region has 15 residues. CDR1 is SGHRS, CDR2 YFSETQ, per germline. The V and J ends lost 2 bases and 5 bases respectively, with 13 bases between them. Many counts were recorded for this clonotype. Combining a sample-barcoded 5' primer with a J-beta primer mix, a second PCR ran for roughly 6 to 11 cycles. Via MiXCR, TCRdb re-called the 5' RACE reads, giving one row per CDR3 protein. There are some 900,000 distinct CDR3 sequences in the sample; about 30% occur only once, and roughly 17% lies in the top ten.

The source of this sequence is a woman aged 80 or over in good health. Input material: blood. The V gene is TRBV5-1, the J gene TRBJ2-2; a weak D match, TRBD1 (6 bases). The CDR3 loop reads CASSFAGQSTGELFF. CDR3 nucleotide sequence: TGCGCCAGCAGCTTCGCCGGACAGTCTACCGGGGAGCTGTTTTTT.